This passage covers 24 T cell receptor beta chains from one sample sequenced in a study of cytomegalovirus exposure and HLA in healthy donors. Use of 60 Vbeta and 13 Jbeta primers characterized the PCR. Some clones are missing from TCRdb's copy, which holds only in-frame ones; the method was immunoSEQ multiplex PCR. The profile covers about 100,000 clones, with 78% appearing a single time and approximately 2% taken by the ten largest. The sequencing input was PBMCs. The origin of the receptors is a woman between 40 and 50 years old in good health and CMV-seronegative.

The chain employs TRBV18 and TRBJ2-2, with 7 bases identical to TRBD2. J gave up 0 bases and V 2 bases, and 3 bases lay outside the gene matches. Germline values: CDR1 KGHSH, CDR2 LQKENI. This CDR3 has 16 residues. The CDR3 protein is CASSPDTSANTGELFF. DNA for the CDR3: TGTGCCAGCTCACCAGATACTAGCGCGAACACCGGGGAGCTGTTTTTT. The complete variable domain, with remaining parts taken from reference TRBV18 and TRBJ2-2, reads NAGVMQNPRHLVRRRGQEARLRCSPMKGHSHVYWYRQLPEEGLKFMVYLQKENIIDESGMPKERFSAEFPKEGPSILRIQQVVRGDSAAYFCASSPDTSANTGELFFGEGSRLTVL.

The CDR3 DNA is TGTGCCAGCAGCTTGGGGGGGGTCTCCTACGAGCAGTACTTC. Translation: CASSLGGVSYEQYF. The chain employs TRBV5-6 and TRBJ2-7, with D tentatively TRBD2 (6 bases). This CDR3 has 14 residues. V was cut by 0 bases and J by 0 bases, with 7 bases left in between. Germline V CDR1 and CDR2: SGHDT, YYEEEE.

The chain has TRBV11-2 and TRBJ2-5; D unclear. Germline V gene lookup returns CDR1 SGHAT and CDR2 FQNNGV. Trimming took off 1 base at V and 7 bases at J, with 10 bases between the two ends. The CDR3 is 13 residues long. The CDR3 protein is CASSLAGSGTQYF. The CDR3 bases are TGTGCCAGCAGCTTAGCCGGTTCGGGGACCCAGTACTTC.

V gene TRBV15 combines with J gene TRBJ1-2; D gene uncertain. This CDR3 comprises 16 residues. Germline-derived CDR1 and CDR2 are LNHNV and YYDKDF (reference sequence). Deletions cut 5 bases from V and 4 bases from J, with 20 bases between. The CDR3 bases are TGTGCCACCAGCGAACTCCCCCCGGGAGGAGGCTATGGCTACACCTTC. The encoded protein is CATSELPPGGGYGYTF. Filled out from reference TRBV15 and TRBJ1-2, the complete variable domain reads DAMVIQNPRYQVTQFGKPVTLSCSQTLNHNVMYWYQQKSSQAPKLLFHYYDKDFNNEADTPDNFQSRRPNTSFCFLDIRSPGLGDTAMYLCATSELPPGGGYGYTFGSGTRLTVV.

J is TRBJ1-3 and V is TRBV6-5; the D gene is possibly TRBD1 (5 bases). The V and J ends lost 6 bases and 0 bases respectively, with 12 bases between them. The germline V gene encodes CDR1 MNHEY and CDR2 SVGAGI. This CDR3 has 15 amino acids. CDR3 in DNA: TGTGCCAGCAGAGGTACCAGGGTCTCTGGAAACACCATATATTTT. This gives the protein CASRGTRVSGNTIYF.

V is TRBV5-8 and J is TRBJ1-2, with 8 bases lining up with TRBD1. Trimming cost V 5 bases and J 8 bases; bases outside gene matches: 8. The germline CDR1 and CDR2 sequences are SGHTS and YDEGEE. CDR3 length: 13 amino acids. This chain's CDR3 is CASRRDRIKGYTF. DNA of the CDR3: TGTGCCAGCAGACGGGACAGGATTAAAGGCTACACCTTC.

The chain links TRBV19 to TRBJ1-5, with TRBD1 as a possible D gene (5 bases). V was cut by 3 bases and J by 1 base, with 10 bases left in between. Germline loops: CDR1 LNHDA, CDR2 SQIVND (reference sequence). The CDR3 is 15 amino acids. The CDR3 reads CASSIGAGSNQPQHF. In DNA, the CDR3 is TGTGCCAGTAGTATTGGGGCGGGGAGCAATCAGCCCCAGCATTTT.

This chain connects TRBV14 to TRBJ2-1; 11 bases fit TRBD2. The J segment lost 4 bases and the V segment lost 3 bases, leaving 5 bases of the junction unmatched. Germline assignment: CDR1 SGHDN and CDR2 FVKESK. The CDR3 extends over 16 amino acids. The CDR3 nucleotides read TGTGCCAGCAGCCAGCGTAGCGGGAGGGCGTACAATGAGCAGTTCTTC. Its protein is CASSQRSGRAYNEQFF.

V is TRBV7-2 and J is TRBJ1-1; D ambiguous. Trimming shortened V by 1 base and J by 5 bases, and 14 bases separated the two germline ends. The CDR3 covers 15 residues. Germline values: CDR1 SGHTA, CDR2 FQGNSA. In nucleotides, the CDR3 is TGTGCCAGCAGCTTAGACTGGGCGTCTGGAACTGAAGCTTTCTTT. It translates to CASSLDWASGTEAFF.

This chain links TRBV15 with TRBJ1-2, with a weak D call TRBD1 (5 bases). The CDR3 is 16 residues long. Per germline, CDR1 LNHNV and CDR2 YYDKDF (reference sequence). With 3 bases removed from V and 0 bases from J, the gap between germline ends came to 14 bases. The CDR3 loop reads CATSRGGLGANYGYTF. CDR3 coding DNA: TGTGCCACCAGCAGGGGGGGATTGGGAGCTAACTATGGCTACACCTTC.

This chain links TRBV7-9 with TRBJ2-7; tentatively, D is TRBD2 (5 bases). CDR3 length: 15 residues. V lost 4 bases to trimming and J lost 3 bases, with 16 bases between them. The germline CDR1 and CDR2 sequences are SEHNR and FQNEAQ (reference sequence). This CDR3 reads CASSSGFLTLYEQYF. CDR3 bases: TGTGCCAGCAGCTCGGGGTTCCTTACTCTCTACGAGCAGTACTTC.

This chain joins TRBV9 and TRBJ1-5; no clear D. This CDR3 spans 14 amino acids. V was pared by 0 bases and J by 0 bases, with 4 bases between. Germline values: CDR1 SGDLS, CDR2 YYNGEE. In DNA, the CDR3 is TGTGCCAGCAGCGTAGGAGGTAGCAATCAGCCCCAGCATTTT. It codes for CASSVGGSNQPQHF.

V gene TRBV19 combines with J gene TRBJ2-7; TRBD2 might be the D (6 bases). V was cut by 9 bases and J by 3 bases, with 18 bases left in between. The CDR3 spans 14 residues. Germline CDR1 and CDR2: LNHDA and SQIVND (reference sequence). DNA of the CDR3: TGTGCCAGCGGGATCGGGCGGGGAGACTACGAGCAGTACTTC. Its translation is CASGIGRGDYEQYF.

The CDR3 coding sequence is TGCGCCAGCAGTATTCTAGCGGGAGTCTCCTACAATGAGCAGTTCTTC. Residues: CASSILAGVSYNEQFF. The gene calls are TRBV5-1 and TRBJ2-1; 10 nucleotides align to TRBD2. The CDR3 has 16 amino acids. After removal of 5 bases from V and 0 bases from J, the junction contained 5 bases not matched to a gene. Germline loops: CDR1 SGHRS, CDR2 YFSETQ. The variable domain in full, completed from reference TRBV5-1 and TRBJ2-1, reads KAGVTQTPRYLIKTRGQQVTLSCSPISGHRSVSWYQQTPGQGLQFLFEYFSETQRNKGNFPGRFSGRQFSNSRSEMNVSTLELGDSALYLCASSILAGVSYNEQFFGPGTRLTVL.

V is TRBV7-6 and J is TRBJ2-7, with TRBD1 as a possible D gene (5 bases). V was trimmed by 5 bases and J by 3 bases, leaving 17 bases between them. From germline, CDR1 is SGHVS and CDR2 FNYEAQ. This CDR3 region has 15 residues. In DNA, the CDR3 is TGTGCCAGCAGCAGCCGACAGAGTCCTCACTACGAGCAGTACTTC. It encodes CASSSRQSPHYEQYF.

The chain combines TRBV4-2 with TRBJ1-4, with no clear D. The CDR3 is 17 residues long. The germline V and J ends were trimmed by 0 bases and 4 bases, with 15 bases remaining between them. Germline V gene lookup returns CDR1 LGHNA and CDR2 YNFKEQ. This CDR3 is CASSQESLRRYNEKLFF. CDR3 nucleotide sequence: TGTGCCAGCAGCCAAGAATCCCTTCGCAGATATAATGAAAAACTGTTTTTT.

The J gene is TRBJ2-1, the V gene TRBV10-3; 10 bases align to TRBD2. The CDR3 contains 14 residues. Germline CDR1 and CDR2: ENHRY and SYGVKD. Losses at the gene ends were 4 bases for V and 7 bases for J; bases not matched to a gene: 4. For the CDR3, the DNA is TGTGCCATCAGTGTAGCGGGAGGTTTGAATGAGCAGTTCTTC. Protein: CAISVAGGLNEQFF.

This clone appeared once. The junction does not match germline at one end; this may be a read error. The chain combines TRBV2 with TRBJ2-1; a weak D match, TRBD1 (6 bases). CDR1 is SNHLY and CDR2 is FYNNEI in the germline V gene. The CDR3 runs 11 residues. CDR3 protein: CASRQGSVGLF. DNA of the CDR3: TGTGCCAGCAGACAGGGCTCCGTAGGCCTCTTC.

The gene calls are TRBV7-3 and TRBJ2-1; 9 positions match TRBD1. From germline, CDR1 is SGHTA and CDR2 FQGTGA. The V segment lost 4 bases and the J segment 3 bases; nucleotides outside the gene matches: 4. The CDR3 extends over 15 amino acids. The CDR3 loop is CASSSGQGYYNEQFF. The CDR3 bases are TGTGCCAGCAGCTCTGGACAGGGGTACTACAATGAGCAGTTCTTC.

The rearrangement links TRBV19 to TRBJ2-5; D unresolved. The J call may be incorrect, as the DNA end agrees better with TRBJ2-7. Germline lookup yields CDR1 LNHDA and CDR2 SQIVND (reference sequence). This CDR3 has 14 residues. CDR3 DNA sequence: TGTGCCAGTAGTATGAGGTTCCCCTCCTACGAGCAGTACTTC. This codes for CASSMRFPSYEQYF.

The V and J genes are TRBV27 and TRBJ2-1; TRBD2 is a possible D gene (5 bases). Germline V lookup: CDR1 MNHEY, CDR2 SMNVEV (reference sequence). The CDR3 has 14 residues. Trimming cost V 6 bases and J 1 base, with 10 bases left between them. The CDR3 bases are TGTGCCAGCAGACTAGTGGCTTCCTACAATGAGCAGTTCTTC. Its protein product is CASRLVASYNEQFF.

The rearrangement joins TRBV6-5 to TRBJ2-3, with 9 bases fitting TRBD2. CDR3 size: 15 residues. Germline CDR1 and CDR2: MNHEY and SVGAGI. The junction had 4 bases not matched to a gene; V was cut back by 5 bases and J by 1 base. Here the CDR3 reads CASSPTSGRTDTQYF. CDR3 DNA: TGTGCCAGCAGTCCAACTAGCGGGCGCACAGATACGCAGTATTTT.

The CDR3 sequence is CASSDFAGGSRNEQFF. CDR3 nucleotides: TGTGCCAGCAGCGACTTTGCGGGAGGGAGTAGGAATGAGCAGTTCTTC. The chain uses TRBV11-2 and TRBJ2-1; 9 nucleotides line up with TRBD2. CDR1 and CDR2 (germline): SGHAT, FQNNGV. The CDR3 spans 16 residues. V lost 5 bases, J lost 7 bases, and 12 bases stayed unmatched.

The V and J genes are TRBV7-9 and TRBJ1-5; no firm D call. Germline V gene sequence: CDR1 SEHNR, CDR2 FQNEAQ (reference sequence). Trimming stripped 5 bases from V and 2 bases from J, with 16 bases between. This CDR3 is 16 amino acids long. The CDR3 loop is CASSKEVGGGNQPQHF. The CDR3 coding sequence is TGTGCCAGCAGCAAAGAGGTAGGCGGGGGCAATCAGCCCCAGCATTTT.